This TCR beta chain was recovered during a study of T-cell memory formation after mild COVID-19. Study-wide findings and caveats: Confirmation was lacking for SARS-CoV-2 specificity of second-wave clones that peaked on day 37. Largely, contracting CD4+ clones fell within CM and EM, and contracting CD8+ clones within EMRA. Clones contracting across day 15 to 85 had a balanced CD4/CD8 profile; later expanding clones leaned CD4+.

Constant-segment-primed 5'RACE gave TCR alpha and TCR beta cDNA libraries with sample barcodes and UMIs. TCRdb analysed the 5' RACE reads with MiXCR anew, one entry per CDR3 protein. Here the sample spans about 45,000 distinct CDR3 sequences, less than 9.5% being singletons. The sample holds a few counts of this clonotype. As yet, its antigen is unknown. V was trimmed by 2 bases and J by 6 bases, leaving 19 bases between them. The CDR3 spans 16 residues. This chain uses TRBV12-3 or TRBV12-4 with TRBJ1-2; D not certain. Material: PBMCs or a T cell subset sorted from them (not recorded which). The TCR comes from an adult woman who had mild COVID-19 (a few samples of this study predate the infection). Cell type and time point are not known. CDR3 region: CASSLSRAGPLDGYTF. The DNA of the CDR3 is TGTGCCAGCAGTTTAAGTCGAGCAGGCCCTCTGGATGGCTACACCTTC.